This T cell receptor (beta chain) was observed in a study of cytomegalovirus exposure and HLA in healthy donors. Study-wide findings and caveats: Judged likely to be a sequencing artifact was a cluster of highly shared sequence variants.

Amplification used 60 Vbeta primers and 13 Jbeta primers. TCRdb keeps only in-frame clones here, not all; method: immunoSEQ multiplex PCR. Among about 170,000 clones listed, more than 70% were seen once. Germline CDR1 LGHNA, CDR2 YSLEER. The CDR3 extends over 16 amino acids. V was pared by 4 bases and J by 0 bases, with 12 bases between. A note on this clone: Its antigen remains unknown.

The sequence was collected from a woman between 45 and 65 years old in good health and CMV-seropositive. The V call is TRBV4-3, the J call TRBJ2-2; perhaps TRBD1 as D (6 bases). The sequenced material came from PBMCs. DNA of the CDR3: TGCGCCAGCAGCCCTCGCGACAGGTCGAACACCGGGGAGCTGTTTTTT. It codes for CASSPRDRSNTGELFF.